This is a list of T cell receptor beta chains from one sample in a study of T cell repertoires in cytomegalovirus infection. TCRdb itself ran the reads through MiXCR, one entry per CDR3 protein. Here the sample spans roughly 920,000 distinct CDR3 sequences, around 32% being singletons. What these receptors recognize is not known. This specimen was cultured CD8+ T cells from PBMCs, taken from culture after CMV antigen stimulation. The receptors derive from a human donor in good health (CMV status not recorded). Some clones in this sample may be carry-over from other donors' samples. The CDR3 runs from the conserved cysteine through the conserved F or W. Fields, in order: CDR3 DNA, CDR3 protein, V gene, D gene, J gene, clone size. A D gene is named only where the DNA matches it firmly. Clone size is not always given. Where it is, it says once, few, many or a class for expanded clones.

CDR3nt: TGTGCCATCATTGCCTCACAGGGGAAGTCCTACAATGAGCAGTTCTTC
CDR3aa: CAIIASQGKSYNEQFF
v_gene: TRBV10-3
d_gene: TRBD1
j_gene: TRBJ2-1
abundance: .

CDR3nt: TGTGCCAGCAGTTTCGGACTAGCGGGGGATAACACAGATACGCAGTATTTT
CDR3aa: CASSFGLAGDNTDTQYF
v_gene: TRBV28
d_gene: TRBD2
j_gene: TRBJ2-3
abundance: .

CDR3nt: TGTGCCAGCAGCTTAGAACTAGTCACAGATACGCAGTATTTT
CDR3aa: CASSLELVTDTQYF
v_gene: TRBV7-3
d_gene: .
j_gene: TRBJ2-3
abundance: .

CDR3nt: TGTGCCGGGGGGGGCCTCCTCCAAGAGACCCAGTACTTC
CDR3aa: CAGGGLLQETQYF
v_gene: TRBV28
d_gene: .
j_gene: TRBJ2-5
abundance: .

CDR3nt: TGTGCCAGTAGGCTGGGGGGGACAGAAGCTTTCTTT
CDR3aa: CASRLGGTEAFF
v_gene: TRBV7-9
d_gene: .
j_gene: TRBJ1-1
abundance: many

CDR3nt: TGTGCCAGCAGTTACTTGGGACAGGGTAAGGCTGAAGCTTTCTTT
CDR3aa: CASSYLGQGKAEAFF
v_gene: TRBV6-6
d_gene: TRBD1
j_gene: TRBJ1-1
abundance: .

CDR3nt: TGTGCCAGCAGTGAACCGGGACCCAAAAACTCCTACGAGCAGTACTTC
CDR3aa: CASSEPGPKNSYEQYF
v_gene: TRBV2
d_gene: .
j_gene: TRBJ2-7
abundance: .

CDR3nt: TGCAGCGTGCCCGGGATAAGGGATGGCTACACCTTC
CDR3aa: CSVPGIRDGYTF
v_gene: TRBV29-1
d_gene: .
j_gene: TRBJ1-2
abundance: .

CDR3nt: TGTGCCAGCAGACCAACTTGGGTCCTTAATGAAAAACTGTTTTTT
CDR3aa: CASRPTWVLNEKLFF
v_gene: TRBV6-5
d_gene: .
j_gene: TRBJ1-4
abundance: .

CDR3nt: TGTGCCAGTAGCTTCCGGGACATGCGGAACTACGAGCAGTACTTC
CDR3aa: CASSFRDMRNYEQYF
v_gene: TRBV19
d_gene: .
j_gene: TRBJ2-7
abundance: .

CDR3nt: TGTGCCTGTAACCCGGACAGGGGGCTCTATGGCTACACCTTC
CDR3aa: CACNPDRGLYGYTF
v_gene: TRBV19
d_gene: TRBD1
j_gene: TRBJ1-2
abundance: once

CDR3nt: TGTGCCAGCAGTGAATGGGGCTCCTACAATGAGCAGTTCTTC
CDR3aa: CASSEWGSYNEQFF
v_gene: TRBV2
d_gene: .
j_gene: TRBJ2-1
abundance: .

CDR3nt: TGTGCCAGCAGCTACAGCGGGTACAATGAGCAGTTCTTC
CDR3aa: CASSYSGYNEQFF
v_gene: TRBV6-5
d_gene: .
j_gene: TRBJ2-1
abundance: many

CDR3nt: TGCGCCAGCAGCCAAGTCTCAGGTTCCCTCTACTACGAGCAGTACTTC
CDR3aa: CASSQVSGSLYYEQYF
v_gene: TRBV4-1
d_gene: .
j_gene: TRBJ2-7
abundance: .

CDR3nt: TGTGCCAGCAGCTTGTTCCCAGGGGGCGACGACAATGAGCAGTTCTTC
CDR3aa: CASSLFPGGDDNEQFF
v_gene: TRBV7-8
d_gene: TRBD1
j_gene: TRBJ2-1
abundance: many

CDR3nt: TGTGCCAGCAGCTTCTGGCAGGGAGGGACCGGGGAGCTGTTTTTT
CDR3aa: CASSFWQGGTGELFF
v_gene: TRBV7-9
d_gene: TRBD2
j_gene: TRBJ2-2
abundance: few

CDR3nt: TGTGCCAGCACCTGGGGACAGAACACTGAAGCTTTCTTT
CDR3aa: CASTWGQNTEAFF
v_gene: TRBV27
d_gene: .
j_gene: TRBJ1-1
abundance: .

CDR3nt: TGTGCCAGCAGTACGGGGGGTAAAGAGACCCAGTACTTC
CDR3aa: CASSTGGKETQYF
v_gene: TRBV6-5
d_gene: TRBD2
j_gene: TRBJ2-5
abundance: .

CDR3nt: TGTGCCAGCAGTTTCCGGGACAGGAGATCCTACGAGCAGTACTTC
CDR3aa: CASSFRDRRSYEQYF
v_gene: TRBV5-8
d_gene: TRBD1
j_gene: TRBJ2-7
abundance: .

CDR3nt: TGCAGTGCTAGAGATTTCAGCGGGGTTTGGCAAGAGACCCAGTACTTC
CDR3aa: CSARDFSGVWQETQYF
v_gene: TRBV20-1
d_gene: TRBD2
j_gene: TRBJ2-5
abundance: .

CDR3nt: TGTGCCAGCAGCCCCTGGGGAACCTATAATTCACCCCTCCACTTT
CDR3aa: CASSPWGTYNSPLHF
v_gene: TRBV14
d_gene: .
j_gene: TRBJ1-6
abundance: few

CDR3nt: TGCGCCAGCAGTGAGTCTACTAGCAGGAATGAGCAGTTCTTC
CDR3aa: CASSESTSRNEQFF
v_gene: TRBV10-2
d_gene: .
j_gene: TRBJ2-1
abundance: .

CDR3nt: TGTGCCAGCAGCCAACAGGGCGTGGGCACTGAAGCTTTCTTT
CDR3aa: CASSQQGVGTEAFF
v_gene: TRBV4-2
d_gene: .
j_gene: TRBJ1-1
abundance: .

CDR3nt: TGTGCCAGCAGTTCCTCGGACAGGGAGAACACTGAAGCTTTCTTT
CDR3aa: CASSSSDRENTEAFF
v_gene: TRBV12-3/TRBV12-4
d_gene: TRBD1
j_gene: TRBJ1-1
abundance: .

CDR3nt: TGTGCCAGCAGCGTGACGGGTTCCCAGGGGGATACGCAGTATTTT
CDR3aa: CASSVTGSQGDTQYF
v_gene: TRBV7-8
d_gene: .
j_gene: TRBJ2-3
abundance: .

CDR3nt: TGTGCCAGCAGCTACGGGGGGTCCCCGTTCGATGAAGCTTTCTTT
CDR3aa: CASSYGGSPFDEAFF
v_gene: TRBV7-9
d_gene: .
j_gene: TRBJ1-1
abundance: .

CDR3nt: TGTGCCAGCAGCTCCCGGGGTGGGGGGGACCTCTACGAGCAGTACTTC
CDR3aa: CASSSRGGGDLYEQYF
v_gene: TRBV5-4
d_gene: TRBD2
j_gene: TRBJ2-7
abundance: .

CDR3nt: TGTGCCAGCAGCTTAGACCCAACCCGTGAAGCTTTCTTT
CDR3aa: CASSLDPTREAFF
v_gene: TRBV7-2
d_gene: .
j_gene: TRBJ1-1
abundance: .

CDR3nt: TGTGCCAGCAGTTATTCCCAAAGCGGGGAGCTGTTTTTT
CDR3aa: CASSYSQSGELFF
v_gene: TRBV28
d_gene: .
j_gene: TRBJ2-2
abundance: .

CDR3nt: TGTGCCAGCAGCCCCCGCGGGGGGTTTAGCTCCTACGAGCAGTACTTC
CDR3aa: CASSPRGGFSSYEQYF
v_gene: TRBV12-3/TRBV12-4
d_gene: TRBD2
j_gene: TRBJ2-7
abundance: .

CDR3nt: TGTGCCAGCAGTCGAGCTGGAAACACCATATATTTT
CDR3aa: CASSRAGNTIYF
v_gene: TRBV7-8
d_gene: .
j_gene: TRBJ1-3
abundance: many

CDR3nt: TGTGCCAGCAGCCCGGACCTAAGGGCTAACTATGGCTACACCTTC
CDR3aa: CASSPDLRANYGYTF
v_gene: TRBV7-9
d_gene: .
j_gene: TRBJ1-2
abundance: .

CDR3nt: TGTGCCAGTAGTATCACGGGACAGGGGACCCGTGAAGCTTTCTTT
CDR3aa: CASSITGQGTREAFF
v_gene: TRBV19
d_gene: TRBD1
j_gene: TRBJ1-1
abundance: .

CDR3nt: TGTGCCAGCAGTTTAGGGGGGAAGTATAGCAATCAGCCCCAGCATTTT
CDR3aa: CASSLGGKYSNQPQHF
v_gene: TRBV12-3/TRBV12-4
d_gene: .
j_gene: TRBJ1-5
abundance: .

CDR3nt: TGTGCCAGCAGCTTAGCCCTAGCGGGGTCACTCAATGAGCAGTTCTTC
CDR3aa: CASSLALAGSLNEQFF
v_gene: TRBV7-8
d_gene: TRBD2
j_gene: TRBJ2-1
abundance: .

CDR3nt: TGTGCCAGCAGCTACCACAGGGGAGCCAACACCGGGGAGCTGTTTTTT
CDR3aa: CASSYHRGANTGELFF
v_gene: TRBV7-8
d_gene: TRBD1
j_gene: TRBJ2-2
abundance: many

CDR3nt: TGTGCCAGCAGTTTTGGGACTAGCGGGGGCTCGAGCTCCTACAATGAGCAGTTCTTC
CDR3aa: CASSFGTSGGSSSYNEQFF
v_gene: TRBV12-3/TRBV12-4
d_gene: TRBD2
j_gene: TRBJ2-1
abundance: few

CDR3nt: TGTGCCAGCAGTTTGGGTGGACAGGGCAACAATCAGCCCCAGCATTTT
CDR3aa: CASSLGGQGNNQPQHF
v_gene: TRBV7-4
d_gene: TRBD1
j_gene: TRBJ1-5
abundance: .

CDR3nt: TGTGCCAGCAGCCGCTGGGAAGGGAACACTGAAGCTTTCTTT
CDR3aa: CASSRWEGNTEAFF
v_gene: TRBV11-2
d_gene: .
j_gene: TRBJ1-1
abundance: .

CDR3nt: TGTGCCAGCAGCGGAAGCGGGGGCGTTCAAGAGACCCAGTACTTC
CDR3aa: CASSGSGGVQETQYF
v_gene: TRBV9
d_gene: TRBD2
j_gene: TRBJ2-5
abundance: .

CDR3nt: TGTGCCAGCAGCTTAGGAGAGATCGGCACAGATACGCAGTATTTT
CDR3aa: CASSLGEIGTDTQYF
v_gene: TRBV11-2
d_gene: .
j_gene: TRBJ2-3
abundance: .